The clone carrying this T cell receptor beta chain was recorded at least ten times. Amplifying TCR beta CDR3 involved multiplex PCR carried out with 32 V and 13 J primers. TCRdb used MiXCR to reprocess the multiplex PCR reads, holding one entry per CDR3 protein. The sample holds about 15,000 distinct CDR3 sequences, approximately 30% seen once. This CDR3 is 14 amino acids long. The V end lost 1 base, the J end lost 8 bases, and 17 bases lay between the germline ends. Germline V CDR1 and CDR2: SQVTM, ANQGSEA. Bulk tumor gDNA, around 630 ng per sample, served as the TCR template. Several widely spaced biopsies per primary tumor were taken during surgery. Before undergoing curative surgery, patients had newly diagnosed non-small cell lung cancer that was untreated. The data originate from a study of immune heterogeneity within non-small cell lung tumors. Study as a whole: The composition of the tumors was several squamous cell carcinomas, some 10 non-squamous carcinomas and 1 not otherwise specified.

The origin of this receptor is a man aged 35-49 years with non-small cell lung cancer. Specimen: lung tumor tissue. The V call is TRBV29-1, the J call TRBJ1-2, with D tentatively TRBD1 (6 bases). CDR3 DNA sequence: TGCAGCGTTGAAGCAGGTTCGGGGGCGGGAGGCTACACCTTC. The encoded protein is CSVEAGSGAGGYTF. The full variable domain, completed using reference TRBV29-1 and TRBJ1-2, is SAVISQKPSRDICQRGTSLTIQCQVDSQVTMMFWYRQQPGQSLTLIATANQGSEATYESGFVIDKFPISRPNLTFSTLTVSNMSPEDSSIYLCSVEAGSGAGGYTFGSGTRLTVV.